The 10 T cell receptor beta chains below all came from one sample that was sequenced in a study of T cell responses to AZD1222 COVID-19 vaccine (dated by TCRdb to about 2021). Receptor amplification or capture employed the immunoSEQ multiplex PCR assay. The immuneACCESS repertoire file appears here via TCRdb, limited to in-frame rearrangements. These files lack a portion of the clones; in checked studies, under half of the deficit traces to unresolved V genes, and the cause of the others is not known. The sample table holds under 150,000 clones, of which roughly 89% were seen once. The ten top clones hold roughly 1% of the sample. The sample's time point label, in plain terms: about 28 days (+/-7) after the second vaccine dose. The sequences come from peripheral blood, collected 28 days after the second AZD1222 dose. These receptors all stem from an adult who received the AZD1222 COVID-19 vaccine.

The CDR3 DNA is TGTGCCTGGAGTGCTTCTTATAACACTGAAGCTTTCTTT. Protein product: CAWSASYNTEAFF. The chain is built from TRBV30 and TRBJ1-1; D is uncertain. The CDR3 is made up of 13 amino acids. Germline V gene data show CDR1 as GTSNPN and CDR2 as SVGIG (reference sequence). V was cut by 1 base and J by 2 bases, with 8 bases left in between.

The V call is TRBV24-1, the J call TRBJ2-2; possibly TRBD1 for D (6 bases). The CDR3 loop spans 16 amino acids. CDR1 is KGHDR and CDR2 is SFDVKD in the germline V gene. V lost 0 bases and J lost 6, with 13 bases in between. CDR3 DNA sequence: TGTGCCACCAGTGATTTGAGGGGGTTAAAGCCCGGGGAGCTGTTTTTT. It codes for CATSDLRGLKPGELFF.

This clone was seen only once. The rearrangement joins TRBV3-1 (or the pseudogene TRBV3-2) to TRBJ2-6; D possibly corresponds to TRBD2 (6 bases). Trimming removed 4 bases from V and 0 bases from J, with 19 bases in between. This CDR3 is built from 19 residues. The germline V gene encodes CDR1 LGHDT and CDR2 YNNKEL (reference sequence). Here the CDR3 reads CASSPLGAGYLSGANVLTF. The CDR3 coding sequence is TGTGCCAGCAGCCCTTTGGGAGCGGGTTACCTCTCTGGGGCCAACGTCCTGACTTTC.

The gene calls are TRBV6-6 and TRBJ2-1; no clear D. CDR1 MNHNY and CDR2 SVGAGI come from the germline V gene (reference sequence). This CDR3 is 13 amino acids long. The V end was cut by 4 bases, the J end by 5 bases, with 9 bases between. Here the CDR3 reads CASSSRRDNEQFF. CDR3 DNA sequence: TGTGCCAGCAGTTCCAGACGGGACAATGAGCAGTTCTTC.

The chain couples TRBV20-1 to TRBJ2-5, with D possibly TRBD1 on 5 matching bases. Trimming removed 3 bases at V and 1 base at J, with 15 bases between. The CDR3 loop spans 15 amino acids. Germline CDR1 reads DFQATT; CDR2 reads SNEGSKA (reference sequence). The CDR3 DNA reads as TGCAGTGCTAGTCCCCCCTTTGACAGCCAAGAGACCCAGTACTTC. This codes for CSASPPFDSQETQYF.

The chain carries TRBV11-3 and TRBJ2-3; D gene ambiguous. Trimming took off 3 bases at V and 5 bases at J, with 3 bases between the two ends. The CDR3 sequence is 11 residues long. The germline V gene has CDR1 SGHNT and CDR2 YENEEA. The CDR3 reads CASSFEDTQYF. The CDR3 DNA sequence: TGTGCCAGCAGCTTTGAAGATACGCAGTATTTT.

The genes are TRBV28 and TRBJ1-5; D not certain. V dropped 1 base and J dropped 3 bases, with 10 bases sitting between them. Germline V gene sequence: CDR1 MDHEN, CDR2 SYDVKM. This CDR3 spans 15 amino acids. The CDR3 DNA follows: TGTGCCAGCAGTTTATCTAGGACCCCCAATCAGCCCCAGCATTTT. Residues: CASSLSRTPNQPQHF. The full variable domain, completed using reference TRBV28 and TRBJ1-5, is DVKVTQSSRYLVKRTGEKVFLECVQDMDHENMFWYRQDPGLGLRLIYFSYDVKMKEKGDIPEGYSVSREKKERFSLILESASTNQTSMYLCASSLSRTPNQPQHFGDGTRLSIL.

V and J are TRBV14 and TRBJ1-4; TRBD1 matches 9 bases. Germline CDR1 SGHDN, CDR2 FVKESK. There are 14 residues in the CDR3. The ends lost 5 bases at V and 8 bases at J; junction bases unmatched: 6. CDR3 bases: TGTGCCAGCAGCGAACAGGGGGCGCGGGAAAAACTGTTTTTT. Protein sequence: CASSEQGAREKLFF.

The chain couples TRBV7-2 to TRBJ2-2, with D unclear. Germline CDR1 is SGHTA and CDR2 is FQGNSA. The CDR3 is 11 residues long. V lost 4 bases, J lost 6 bases, and 3 bases lay in between. CDR3 bases: TGTGCCAGCAGCTGGGCCGGGGAGCTGTTTTTT. Encoded protein: CASSWAGELFF.

The DNA of the CDR3 is TGTGCCAGCAGCTGGGGGGCACTCGCCTCTGGGGCCAACGTCCTGACTTTC. This encodes CASSWGALASGANVLTF. The V and J genes are TRBV7-2 and TRBJ2-6; TRBD1 or TRBD2 may be the D gene (6 bases each). Trimming shortened V by 4 bases and J by 0 bases, and 13 bases separated the two germline ends. CDR3 length: 17 residues. Germline CDR1 is SGHTA and CDR2 is FQGNSA.